The rows below give T cell receptor beta chains drawn from one sample of a study of T-cell reconstitution after alpha-beta-depleted transplantation in children. TCRdb reprocessed the PCR reads with MiXCR, giving one entry per CDR3 protein. The sample records around 120,000 distinct CDR3 sequences, more than 20% being singletons. The sequencing here drew on PBMCs, mostly from graft donor cells, taken 180 days after TCRalphabeta/CD19-depleted stem cell transplant. The receptor set was obtained from a male patient aged 2-15 years who had a stem cell transplant for chronic granulomatous disease, so the T cells may come from the graft donor. Each CDR3 is given with its conserved first and last residue. Each record gives: J gene, D gene, V gene, clone size, CDR3 protein, CDR3 DNA. A D gene is named only where the DNA matches it firmly. Clone sizes are given selectively: once, few, many, or a class where the clone is expanded.

>TRBJ2-1|-|TRBV18|many
CASSPPGTPNEQFF
TGTGCCAGCTCACCACCTGGGACACCGAATGAGCAGTTCTTC
>TRBJ2-1|-|TRBV19|-
CASSLQTGNEQFF
TGTGCCAGTAGTCTTCAGACTGGCAATGAGCAGTTCTTC
>TRBJ2-1|-|TRBV5-1|few
CASSLGARGNEQFF
TGCGCCAGCAGCTTGGGGGCGCGGGGTAATGAGCAGTTCTTC
>TRBJ2-3|TRBD1|TRBV5-5|few
CASSTEQGADTQYF
TGTGCCAGCAGCACCGAACAGGGGGCAGATACGCAGTATTTT
>TRBJ2-3|TRBD2|TRBV9|-
CASNSGGSDTQYF
TGTGCCAGCAACAGCGGGGGGTCAGATACGCAGTATTTT
>TRBJ1-1|-|TRBV7-9|many
CASSPDSLNTEAFF
TGTGCCAGCAGCCCCGACAGTTTGAACACTGAAGCTTTCTTT
>TRBJ1-2|TRBD1|TRBV27|many
CASGPGTEYGYTF
TGTGCCAGCGGGCCCGGGACAGAGTATGGCTACACCTTC
>TRBJ1-2|TRBD1|TRBV20-1|many
CSAATGVGGYTF
TGCAGTGCAGCCACAGGGGTGGGGGGCTACACCTTC
>TRBJ2-2|-|TRBV5-1|many
CASSFTGTTNTGELFF
TGCGCCAGCAGCTTCACGGGGACCACGAACACCGGGGAGCTGTTTTTT
>TRBJ2-7|TRBD1|TRBV25-1|-
CASETGTGYEQYF
TGTGCCAGCGAGACAGGGACAGGATACGAGCAGTACTTC
>TRBJ2-1|-|TRBV20-1|few
CSAPFYEQFF
TGCAGTGCTCCCTTTTATGAGCAGTTCTTC
>TRBJ2-1|TRBD1|TRBV10-3|-
CAISRTGLNEQFF
TGTGCCATCAGTAGGACAGGGCTCAATGAGCAGTTCTTC
>TRBJ2-5|TRBD1|TRBV12-3/TRBV12-4|few
CASRRGTAQETQYF
TGTGCCAGCAGGCGAGGGACAGCCCAAGAGACCCAGTACTTC
>TRBJ2-5|-|TRBV27|few
CASSSGRSQETQYF
TGTGCCAGCAGTTCAGGCAGGTCTCAAGAGACCCAGTACTTC
>TRBJ1-5|-|TRBV28|-
CASSHGPNQPQHF
TGTGCCAGCAGTCACGGGCCGAATCAGCCCCAGCATTTT
>TRBJ1-2|TRBD1|TRBV29-1|-
CSVATGKRRYTF
TGCAGCGTAGCGACAGGGAAGAGGCGCTACACCTTC